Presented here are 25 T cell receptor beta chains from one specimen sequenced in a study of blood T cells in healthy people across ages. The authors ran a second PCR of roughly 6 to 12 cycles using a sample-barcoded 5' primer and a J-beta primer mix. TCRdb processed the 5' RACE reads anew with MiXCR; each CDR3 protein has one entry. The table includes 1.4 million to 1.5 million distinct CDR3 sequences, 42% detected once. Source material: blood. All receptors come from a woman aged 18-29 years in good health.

CDR3 amino acids: CASSQDWGLAGSTYEQYF. CDR3 coding DNA: TGTGCCAGCAGCCAAGATTGGGGACTAGCGGGAAGTACCTACGAGCAGTACTTC. The rearrangement uses TRBV3-1 and TRBJ2-7, with 13 bases lining up with TRBD2. The germline gives CDR1 LGHDT, CDR2 YNNKEL (reference sequence). The ends lost 0 bases at V and 2 bases at J; junction bases unmatched: 7. The CDR3 contains 18 residues.

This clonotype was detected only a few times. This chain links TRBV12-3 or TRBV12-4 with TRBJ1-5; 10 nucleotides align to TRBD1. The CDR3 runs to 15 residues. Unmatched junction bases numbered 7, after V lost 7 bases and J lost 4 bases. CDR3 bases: TGTGCCAGCACCCCTGGGGGACAGGGGAATCAGCCCCAGCATTTT. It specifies CASTPGGQGNQPQHF.

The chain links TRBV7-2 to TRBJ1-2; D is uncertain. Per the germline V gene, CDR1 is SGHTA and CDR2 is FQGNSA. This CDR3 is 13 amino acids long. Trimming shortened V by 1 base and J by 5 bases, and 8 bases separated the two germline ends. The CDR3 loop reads CASSLELGYGYTF. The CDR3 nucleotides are TGTGCCAGCAGCTTAGAGCTGGGGTATGGCTACACCTTC.

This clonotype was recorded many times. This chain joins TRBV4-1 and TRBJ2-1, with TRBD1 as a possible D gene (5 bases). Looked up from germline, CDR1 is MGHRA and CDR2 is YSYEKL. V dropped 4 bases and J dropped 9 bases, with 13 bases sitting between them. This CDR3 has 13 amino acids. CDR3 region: CASSPSPGFEQFF. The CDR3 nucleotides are TGCGCCAGCAGCCCCTCACCAGGGTTTGAGCAGTTCTTC.

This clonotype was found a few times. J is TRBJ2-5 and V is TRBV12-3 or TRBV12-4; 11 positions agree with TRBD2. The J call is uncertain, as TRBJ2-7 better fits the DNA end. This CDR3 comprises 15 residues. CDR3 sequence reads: CASSLALAGATEQYF. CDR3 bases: TGTGCCAGCAGTTTAGCACTAGCGGGAGCTACCGAGCAGTACTTC.

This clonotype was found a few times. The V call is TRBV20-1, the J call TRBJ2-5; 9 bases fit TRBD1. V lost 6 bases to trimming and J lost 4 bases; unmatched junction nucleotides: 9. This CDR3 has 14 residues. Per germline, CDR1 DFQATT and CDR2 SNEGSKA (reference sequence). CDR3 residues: CSAQTTGGSETQYF. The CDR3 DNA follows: TGCAGTGCGCAGACTACAGGGGGCTCAGAGACCCAGTACTTC.

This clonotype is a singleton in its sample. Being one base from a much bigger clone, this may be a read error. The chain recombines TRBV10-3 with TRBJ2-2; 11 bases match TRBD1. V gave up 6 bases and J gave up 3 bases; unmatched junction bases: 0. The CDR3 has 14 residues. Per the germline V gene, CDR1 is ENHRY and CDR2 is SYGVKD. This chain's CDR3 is CAIRGQGDTGELFF. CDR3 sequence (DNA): TGTGCCATCAGGGGACAGGGGGACACCGGGGAGCTGTTTTTT.

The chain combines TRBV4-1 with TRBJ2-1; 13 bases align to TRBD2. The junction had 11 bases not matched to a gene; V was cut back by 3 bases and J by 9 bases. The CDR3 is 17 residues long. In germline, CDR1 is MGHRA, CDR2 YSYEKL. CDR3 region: CASSQGGLAGSSVEQFF. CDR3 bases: TGCGCCAGCAGCCAGGGGGGACTAGCGGGATCATCGGTTGAGCAGTTCTTC.

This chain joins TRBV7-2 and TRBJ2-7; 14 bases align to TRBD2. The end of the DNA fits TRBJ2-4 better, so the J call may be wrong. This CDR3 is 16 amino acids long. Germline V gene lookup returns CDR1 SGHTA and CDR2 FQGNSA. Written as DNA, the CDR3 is TGTGCCAGCAGCTTAGGGACTAGCGGGGGGCAAAACATTCAGTACTTC. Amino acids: CASSLGTSGGQNIQYF.

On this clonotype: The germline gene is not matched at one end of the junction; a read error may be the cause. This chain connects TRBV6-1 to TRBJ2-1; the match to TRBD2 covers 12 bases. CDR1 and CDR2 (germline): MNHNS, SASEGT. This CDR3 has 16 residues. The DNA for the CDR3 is TGTGCCGGCAGTGACCCGACTAGCGGGAGCCACAATGAGCAGTTATTC. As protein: CAGSDPTSGSHNEQLF.

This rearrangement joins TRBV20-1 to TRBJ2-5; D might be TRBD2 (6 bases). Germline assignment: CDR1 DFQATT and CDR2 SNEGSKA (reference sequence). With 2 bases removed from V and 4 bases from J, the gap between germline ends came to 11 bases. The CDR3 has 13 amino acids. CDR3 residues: CSARQEGRETQYF. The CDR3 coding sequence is TGCAGTGCTAGACAGGAGGGCCGAGAGACCCAGTACTTC.

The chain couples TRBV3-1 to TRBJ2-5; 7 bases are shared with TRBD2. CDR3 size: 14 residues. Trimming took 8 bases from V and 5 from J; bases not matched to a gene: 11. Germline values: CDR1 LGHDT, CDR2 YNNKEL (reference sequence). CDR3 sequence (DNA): TGTGCCAGCGGACCCGCGGGAGTTGGGGAGACCCAGTACTTC. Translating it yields CASGPAGVGETQYF.

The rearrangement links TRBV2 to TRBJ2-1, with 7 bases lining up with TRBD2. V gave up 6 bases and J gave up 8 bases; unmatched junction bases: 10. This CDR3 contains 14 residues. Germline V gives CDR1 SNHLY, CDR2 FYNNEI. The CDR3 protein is CASRGGGGGYEQFF. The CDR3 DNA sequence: TGTGCCAGCAGGGGGGGGGGTGGAGGTTATGAGCAGTTCTTC.

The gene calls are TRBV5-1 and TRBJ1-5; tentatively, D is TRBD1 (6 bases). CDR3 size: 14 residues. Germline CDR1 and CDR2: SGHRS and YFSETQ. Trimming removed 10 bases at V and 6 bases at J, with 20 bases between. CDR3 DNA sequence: TGCGCCGGAAGGAGGGGGGGAGAGGGTCAGCCCCAGCATTTT. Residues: CAGRRGGEGQPQHF.

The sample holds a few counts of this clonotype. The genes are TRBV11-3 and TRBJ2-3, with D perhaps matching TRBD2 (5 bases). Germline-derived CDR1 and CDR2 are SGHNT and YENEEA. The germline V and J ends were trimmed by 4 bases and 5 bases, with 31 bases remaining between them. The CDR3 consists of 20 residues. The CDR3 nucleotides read TGTGCCAGCAGCTCGCGTCGGACCGACCCGGACTCTTTCAAGGGAGATACGCAGTATTTT. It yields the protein CASSSRRTDPDSFKGDTQYF.

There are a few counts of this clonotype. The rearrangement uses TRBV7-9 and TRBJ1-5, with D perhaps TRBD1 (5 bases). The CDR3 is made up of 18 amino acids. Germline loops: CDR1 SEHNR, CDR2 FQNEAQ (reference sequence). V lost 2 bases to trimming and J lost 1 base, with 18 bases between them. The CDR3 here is CASSLKGSVEGSNQPQHF. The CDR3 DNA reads TGTGCCAGCAGCTTAAAGGGCTCGGTGGAGGGGAGCAATCAGCCCCAGCATTTT.

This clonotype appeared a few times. The CDR3 coding sequence is TGTGCCAGCAGCAGTGTCGAGACTAGCGGTTCCCAAGGGCAGTTCTTC. This translates into CASSSVETSGSQGQFF. This chain connects TRBV7-2 to TRBJ2-1; 9 bases are shared with TRBD2. V lost 5 bases, J lost 12 bases, and 17 bases stayed unmatched. Looked up from germline, CDR1 is SGHTA and CDR2 is FQGNSA. This CDR3 region has 16 residues.

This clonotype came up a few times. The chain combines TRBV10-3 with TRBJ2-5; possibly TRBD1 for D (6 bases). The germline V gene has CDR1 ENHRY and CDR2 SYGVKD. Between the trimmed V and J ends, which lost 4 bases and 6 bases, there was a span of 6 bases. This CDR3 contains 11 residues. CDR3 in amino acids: CAISGGQTQYF. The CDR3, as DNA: TGTGCCATCAGTGGGGGGCAGACCCAGTACTTC.

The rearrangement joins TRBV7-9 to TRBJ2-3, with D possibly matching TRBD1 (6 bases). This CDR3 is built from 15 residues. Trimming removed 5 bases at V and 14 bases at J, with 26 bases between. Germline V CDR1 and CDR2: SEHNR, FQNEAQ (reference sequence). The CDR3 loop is CASSPPGQQGGWSYF. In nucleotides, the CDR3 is TGTGCCAGCAGCCCCCCAGGACAGCAGGGTGGATGGTCGTATTTT. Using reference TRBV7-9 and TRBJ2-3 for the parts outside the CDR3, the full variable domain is DTGVSQNPRHKITKRGQNVTFRCDPISEHNRLYWYRQTLGQGPEFLTYFQNEAQLEKSRLLSDRFSAERPKGSFSTLEIQRTEQGDSAMYLCASSPPGQQGGWSYFGPGTRLTVL.

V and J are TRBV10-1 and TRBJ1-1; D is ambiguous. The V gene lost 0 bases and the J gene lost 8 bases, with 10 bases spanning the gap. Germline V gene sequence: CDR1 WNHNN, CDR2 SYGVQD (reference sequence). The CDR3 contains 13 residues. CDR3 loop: CASSESLLQEAFF. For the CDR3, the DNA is TGCGCCAGCAGTGAGTCTCTCCTCCAGGAAGCTTTCTTT.

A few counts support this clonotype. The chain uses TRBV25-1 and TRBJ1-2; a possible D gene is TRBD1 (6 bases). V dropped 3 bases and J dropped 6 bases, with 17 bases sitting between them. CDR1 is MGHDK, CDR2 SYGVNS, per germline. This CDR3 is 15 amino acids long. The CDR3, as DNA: TGTGCCAGCAGTGATTCCCTTACAGGGCTTCATGGCTACACCTTC. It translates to CASSDSLTGLHGYTF.

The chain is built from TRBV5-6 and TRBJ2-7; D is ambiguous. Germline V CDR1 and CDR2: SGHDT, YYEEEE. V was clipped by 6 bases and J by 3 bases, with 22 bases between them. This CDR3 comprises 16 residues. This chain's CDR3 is CASTPNKEFWGYEQYF. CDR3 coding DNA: TGTGCCAGCACCCCAAACAAGGAGTTCTGGGGCTACGAGCAGTACTTC. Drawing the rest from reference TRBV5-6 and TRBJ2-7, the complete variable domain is DAGVTQSPTHLIKTRGQQVTLRCSPKSGHDTVSWYQQALGQGPQFIFQYYEEEERQRGNFPDRFSGHQFPNYSSELNVNALLLGDSALYLCASTPNKEFWGYEQYFGPGTRLTVT.

The CDR3 spells CASSYTRTGGDEQFF. The CDR3 region has the DNA TGTGCCAGCAGTTACACAAGGACAGGGGGCGATGAGCAGTTCTTC. V and J are TRBV6-5 and TRBJ2-1, with TRBD1 matching over 11 bases. CDR1 is MNHEY, CDR2 SVGAGI, per germline. This CDR3 is 15 amino acids long. V shed 2 bases and J 8 bases; nucleotides not matched to a gene: 5.

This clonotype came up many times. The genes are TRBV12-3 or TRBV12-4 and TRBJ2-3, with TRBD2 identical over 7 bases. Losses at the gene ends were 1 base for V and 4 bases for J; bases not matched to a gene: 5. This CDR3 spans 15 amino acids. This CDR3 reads CASSLGGSPADTQYF. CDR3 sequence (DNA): TGTGCCAGCAGTTTAGGCGGGAGTCCGGCAGATACGCAGTATTTT.

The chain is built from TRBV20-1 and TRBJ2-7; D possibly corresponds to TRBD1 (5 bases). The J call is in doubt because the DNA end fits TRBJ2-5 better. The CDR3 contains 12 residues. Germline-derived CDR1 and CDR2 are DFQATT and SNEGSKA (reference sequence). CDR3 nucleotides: TGCAGTGCTGCCCATGGGGCCGAGACCCAGTACTTC. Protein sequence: CSAAHGAETQYF.